The text below deals with one T cell receptor (beta chain). Its target is not known. Per germline, CDR1 MNHEY and CDR2 SMNVEV (reference sequence). The trim removed 5 bases at V and 9 bases at J, leaving 12 bases unmatched. This CDR3 is 16 amino acids long. The data derive from a study of human T cells and chemical hapten exposure. Study-level information: 2% DPC was applied to around 2 cm by around 2 cm of upper inner arm skin for sensitization. Study-wide points: Patch test score rose with PT1 expanded TCRs, significant at 8, 16, 32, not 4. The study found expanded TCRs formed significantly more large CDR3 similarity clusters than controls.

Attachment of unique molecular identifiers to individual cDNA molecules was performed in the library. Each CDR3 protein is one row after TCRdb ran MiXCR on the RACE reads. The sample holds 180,000 or so distinct CDR3 sequences, approximately 20% seen once. Time point of the sample: patch test 1, 2 weeks after DPC sensitization. Treatment reported: therapeutic diphenylcyclopropenone sensitization with weekly scalp DPC. The chain couples TRBV27 to TRBJ1-6; 8 bases agree with TRBD1. Here the sequenced sample was whole blood, taken in connection with sensitization to the hapten diphenylcyclopropenone (DPC). This TCR came from a woman in her 50s with alopecia areata. Some clones in this sample may be carry-over from other donors' samples. This CDR3 is CASSPRPGTGVSPLHF. CDR3 nucleotide sequence: TGTGCCAGCAGTCCTCGACCCGGGACAGGAGTTTCACCCCTCCACTTT.